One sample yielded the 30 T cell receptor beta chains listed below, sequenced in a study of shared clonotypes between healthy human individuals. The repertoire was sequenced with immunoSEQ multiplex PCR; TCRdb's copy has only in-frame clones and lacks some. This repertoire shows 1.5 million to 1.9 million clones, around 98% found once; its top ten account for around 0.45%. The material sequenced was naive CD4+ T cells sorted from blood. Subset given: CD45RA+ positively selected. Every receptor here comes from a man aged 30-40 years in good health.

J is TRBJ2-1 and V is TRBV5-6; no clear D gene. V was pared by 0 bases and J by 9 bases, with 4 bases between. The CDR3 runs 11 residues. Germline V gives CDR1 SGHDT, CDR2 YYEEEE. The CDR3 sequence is CASSLVSEQFF. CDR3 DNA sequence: TGTGCCAGCAGCTTGGTCAGTGAGCAGTTCTTC. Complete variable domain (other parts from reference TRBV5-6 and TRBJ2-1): DAGVTQSPTHLIKTRGQQVTLRCSPKSGHDTVSWYQQALGQGPQFIFQYYEEEERQRGNFPDRFSGHQFPNYSSELNVNALLLGDSALYLCASSLVSEQFFGPGTRLTVL.

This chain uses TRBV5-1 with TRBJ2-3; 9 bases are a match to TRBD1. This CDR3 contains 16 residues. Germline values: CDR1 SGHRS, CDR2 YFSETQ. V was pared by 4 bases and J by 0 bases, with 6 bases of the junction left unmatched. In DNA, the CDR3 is TGCGCCAGCAGCCCCCAAGGACAGGGGAGCACAGATACGCAGTATTTT. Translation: CASSPQGQGSTDTQYF.

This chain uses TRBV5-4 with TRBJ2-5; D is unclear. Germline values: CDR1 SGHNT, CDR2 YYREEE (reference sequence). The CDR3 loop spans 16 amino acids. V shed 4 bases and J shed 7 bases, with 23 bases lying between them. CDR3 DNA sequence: TGTGCCAGCAGCCGTCAGAGTAGTCGGAACATTGGGACCCAGTACTTC. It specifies CASSRQSSRNIGTQYF.

The CDR3 loop is CASSPPGAGETQYF. The CDR3 coding sequence is TGTGCCAGCAGCCCTCCGGGAGCGGGAGAGACCCAGTACTTC. The chain employs TRBV9 and TRBJ2-5, with D maybe TRBD2 (6 bases). Germline assignment: CDR1 SGDLS and CDR2 YYNGEE. CDR3 length equals 14 residues. V lost 4 bases and J lost 4, with 14 bases in between.

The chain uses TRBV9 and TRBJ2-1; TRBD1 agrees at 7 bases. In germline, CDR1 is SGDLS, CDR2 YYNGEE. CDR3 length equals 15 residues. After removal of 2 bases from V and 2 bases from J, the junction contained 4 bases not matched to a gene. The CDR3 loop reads CASSVLDRAYNEQFF. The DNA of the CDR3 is TGTGCCAGCAGCGTTCTAGACAGGGCCTACAATGAGCAGTTCTTC.

Here the CDR3 DNA reads TGTGCCAGCAGCTTTCGACAGGGGGCGGGCTACACCTTC. Protein sequence: CASSFRQGAGYTF. This chain joins TRBV7-8 and TRBJ1-2; 10 bases are a match to TRBD1. Unmatched junction bases numbered 3, after V lost 3 bases and J lost 8 bases. The CDR3 spans 13 residues. Germline V CDR1 and CDR2: SGHVS, FQNEAQ. Drawing the rest from reference TRBV7-8 and TRBJ1-2, the complete variable domain is GAGVSQSPRYKVAKRGQDVALRCDPISGHVSLFWYQQALGQGPEFLTYFQNEAQLDKSGLPSDRFFAERPEGSVSTLKIQRTQQEDSAVYLCASSFRQGAGYTFGSGTRLTVV.

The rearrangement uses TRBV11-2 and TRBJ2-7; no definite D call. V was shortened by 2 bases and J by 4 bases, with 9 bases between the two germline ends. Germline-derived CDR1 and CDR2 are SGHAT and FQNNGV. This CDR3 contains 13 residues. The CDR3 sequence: CASSLNLWYEQYF. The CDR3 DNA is TGTGCCAGCAGCTTAAATTTATGGTACGAGCAGTACTTC.

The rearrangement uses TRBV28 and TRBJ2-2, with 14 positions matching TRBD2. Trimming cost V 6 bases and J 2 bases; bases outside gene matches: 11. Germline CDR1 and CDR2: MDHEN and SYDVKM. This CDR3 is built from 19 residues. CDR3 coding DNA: TGTGCCAGCAGGCCCCGACTAGCGGGAGGGCCTAGTAACACCGGGGAGCTGTTTTTT. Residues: CASRPRLAGGPSNTGELFF. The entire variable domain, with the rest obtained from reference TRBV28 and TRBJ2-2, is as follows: DVKVTQSSRYLVKRTGEKVFLECVQDMDHENMFWYRQDPGLGLRLIYFSYDVKMKEKGDIPEGYSVSREKKERFSLILESASTNQTSMYLCASRPRLAGGPSNTGELFFGEGSRLTVL.

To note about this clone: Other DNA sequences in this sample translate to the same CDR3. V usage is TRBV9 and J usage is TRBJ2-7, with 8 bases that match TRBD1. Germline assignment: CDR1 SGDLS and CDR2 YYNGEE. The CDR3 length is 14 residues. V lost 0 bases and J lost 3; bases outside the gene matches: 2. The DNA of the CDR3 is TGTGCCAGCAGCGTAGGAGGACAGGGCTACGAGCAGTACTTC. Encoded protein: CASSVGGQGYEQYF. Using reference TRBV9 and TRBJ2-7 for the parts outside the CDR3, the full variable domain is DSGVTQTPKHLITATGQRVTLRCSPRSGDLSVYWYQQSLDQGLQFLIQYYNGEERAKGNILERFSAQQFPDLHSELNLSSLELGDSALYFCASSVGGQGYEQYFGPGTRLTVT.

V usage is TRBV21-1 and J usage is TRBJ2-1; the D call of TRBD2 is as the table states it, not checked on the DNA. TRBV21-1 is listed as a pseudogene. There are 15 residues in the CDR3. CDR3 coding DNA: TGTGCCAGCAGAGCCCGGGCGGGAGGGCCTTATGAGCAGTTCTTC. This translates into CASRARAGGPYEQFF.

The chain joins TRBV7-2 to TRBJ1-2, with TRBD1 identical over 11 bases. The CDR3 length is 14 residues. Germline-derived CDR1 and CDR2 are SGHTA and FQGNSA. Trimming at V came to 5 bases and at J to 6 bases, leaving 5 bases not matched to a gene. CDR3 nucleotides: TGTGCCAGCAGCCAGGACAGGGGGCAGGATGGCTACACCTTC. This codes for CASSQDRGQDGYTF.

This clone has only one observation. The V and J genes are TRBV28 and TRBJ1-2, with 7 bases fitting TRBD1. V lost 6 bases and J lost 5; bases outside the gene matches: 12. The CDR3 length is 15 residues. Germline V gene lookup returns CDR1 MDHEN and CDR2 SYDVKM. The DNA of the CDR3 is TGTGCCAGCAGGGATTCCGCCAGGGGGGGTTATGGCTACACCTTC. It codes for CASRDSARGGYGYTF.

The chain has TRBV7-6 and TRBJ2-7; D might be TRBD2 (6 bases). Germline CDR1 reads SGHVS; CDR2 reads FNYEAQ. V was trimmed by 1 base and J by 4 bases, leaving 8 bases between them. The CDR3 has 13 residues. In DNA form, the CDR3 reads TGTGCCAGCAGCTTAGAAGGAGGGTACGAGCAGTACTTC. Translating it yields CASSLEGGYEQYF.

The CDR3: CASIKDRANYGYTF. CDR3 bases: TGTGCCAGCATCAAAGACAGAGCTAACTATGGCTACACCTTC. The rearrangement links TRBV7-2 to TRBJ1-2; maybe TRBD1 (5 bases). Deletions cut 7 bases from V and 0 bases from J, with 12 bases between. Germline lookup yields CDR1 SGHTA and CDR2 FQGNSA. The CDR3 spans 14 residues.

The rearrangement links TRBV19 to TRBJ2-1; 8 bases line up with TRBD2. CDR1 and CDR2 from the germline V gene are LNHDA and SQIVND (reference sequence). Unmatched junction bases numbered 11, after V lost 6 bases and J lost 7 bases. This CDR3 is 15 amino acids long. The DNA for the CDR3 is TGTGCCAGTAGCCCACGACTAGCGAGGGGGAATGAGCAGTTCTTC. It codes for CASSPRLARGNEQFF.

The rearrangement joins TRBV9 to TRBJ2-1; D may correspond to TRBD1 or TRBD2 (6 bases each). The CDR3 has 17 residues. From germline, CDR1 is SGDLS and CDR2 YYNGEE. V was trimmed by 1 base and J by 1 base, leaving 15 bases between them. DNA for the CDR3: TGTGCCAGCAGCGTAAGGGGGGTCGCAATTTCCTACAATGAGCAGTTCTTC. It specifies CASSVRGVAISYNEQFF.

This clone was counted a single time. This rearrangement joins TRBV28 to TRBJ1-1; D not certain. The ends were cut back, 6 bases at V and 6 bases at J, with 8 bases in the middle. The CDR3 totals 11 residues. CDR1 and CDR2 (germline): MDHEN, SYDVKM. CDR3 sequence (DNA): TGTGCCAGCAGCCTCCCCCCTGAAGCTTTCTTT. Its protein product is CASSLPPEAFF.

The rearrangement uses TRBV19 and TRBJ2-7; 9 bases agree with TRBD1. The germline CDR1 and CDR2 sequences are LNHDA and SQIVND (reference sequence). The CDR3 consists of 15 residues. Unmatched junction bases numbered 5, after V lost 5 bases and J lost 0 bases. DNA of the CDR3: TGTGCCAGTAGTCCCTGGACAGGGGCCTCCTACGAGCAGTACTTC. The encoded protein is CASSPWTGASYEQYF.

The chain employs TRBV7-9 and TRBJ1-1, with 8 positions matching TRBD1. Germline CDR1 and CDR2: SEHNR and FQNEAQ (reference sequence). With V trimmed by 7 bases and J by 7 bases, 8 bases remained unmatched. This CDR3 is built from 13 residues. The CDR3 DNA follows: TGTGCCAGCATCGGACAGGGAGTTATTGAAGCTTTCTTT. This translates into CASIGQGVIEAFF.

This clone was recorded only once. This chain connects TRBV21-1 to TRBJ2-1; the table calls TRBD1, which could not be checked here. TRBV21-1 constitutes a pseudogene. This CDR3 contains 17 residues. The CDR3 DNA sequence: TGTGCCAGCAGCAAAGAAAGCCGAACAGGGCCCTACAATGAGCAGTTCTTC. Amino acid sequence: CASSKESRTGPYNEQFF.

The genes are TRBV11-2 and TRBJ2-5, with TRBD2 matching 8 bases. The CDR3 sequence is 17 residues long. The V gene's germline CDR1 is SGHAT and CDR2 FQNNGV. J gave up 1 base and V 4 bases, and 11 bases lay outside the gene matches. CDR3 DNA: TGTGCCAGCAGCTCTCCGGGGGGGCGCCGCCCCCAAGAGACCCAGTACTTC. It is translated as CASSSPGGRRPQETQYF. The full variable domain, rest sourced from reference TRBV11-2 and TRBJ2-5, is EAGVAQSPRYKIIEKRQSVAFWCNPISGHATLYWYQQILGQGPKLLIQFQNNGVVDDSQLPKDRFSAERLKGVDSTLKIQPAKLEDSAVYLCASSSPGGRRPQETQYFGPGTRLLVL.

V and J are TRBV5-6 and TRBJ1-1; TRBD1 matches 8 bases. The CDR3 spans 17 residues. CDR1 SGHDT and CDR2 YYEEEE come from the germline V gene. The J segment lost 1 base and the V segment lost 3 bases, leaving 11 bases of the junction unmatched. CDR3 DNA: TGTGCCAGCAGCTCGCCGATCCGCCAGGGGGCGAACACTGAAGCTTTCTTT. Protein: CASSSPIRQGANTEAFF.

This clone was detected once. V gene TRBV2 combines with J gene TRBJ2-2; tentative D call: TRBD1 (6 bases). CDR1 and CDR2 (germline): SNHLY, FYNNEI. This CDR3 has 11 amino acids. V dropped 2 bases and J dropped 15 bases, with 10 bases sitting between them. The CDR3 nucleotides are TGTGCCAGCAGTGAACAGGGGATTGTGTTTTTT. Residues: CASSEQGIVFF.

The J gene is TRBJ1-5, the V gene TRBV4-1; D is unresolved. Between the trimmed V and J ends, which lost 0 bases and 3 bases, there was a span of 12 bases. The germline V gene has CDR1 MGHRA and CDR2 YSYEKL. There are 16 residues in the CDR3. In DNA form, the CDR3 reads TGCGCCAGCAGCCAAGAATCTGACGGGATCAATCAGCCCCAGCATTTT. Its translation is CASSQESDGINQPQHF.

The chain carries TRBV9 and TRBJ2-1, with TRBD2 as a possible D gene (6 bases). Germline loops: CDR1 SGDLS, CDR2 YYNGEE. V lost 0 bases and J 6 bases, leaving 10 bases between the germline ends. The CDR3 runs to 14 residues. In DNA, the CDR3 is TGTGCCAGCAGCGTAGACGGGAGTCGCAATGAGCAGTTCTTC. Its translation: CASSVDGSRNEQFF.

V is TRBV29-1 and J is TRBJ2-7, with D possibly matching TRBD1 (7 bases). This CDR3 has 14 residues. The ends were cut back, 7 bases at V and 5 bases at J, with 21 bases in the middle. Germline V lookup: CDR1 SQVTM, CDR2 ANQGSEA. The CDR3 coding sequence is TGCAGCGCCCTCGGGGGCAGGGGGGTCAACGAGCAGTACTTC. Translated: CSALGGRGVNEQYF.

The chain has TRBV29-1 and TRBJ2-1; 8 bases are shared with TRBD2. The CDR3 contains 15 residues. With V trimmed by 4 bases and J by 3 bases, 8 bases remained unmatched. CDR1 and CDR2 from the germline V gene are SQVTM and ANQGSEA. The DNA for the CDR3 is TGCAGCGTTGGTAAACTAGCGGAGTTCTACAATGAGCAGTTCTTC. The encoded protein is CSVGKLAEFYNEQFF.

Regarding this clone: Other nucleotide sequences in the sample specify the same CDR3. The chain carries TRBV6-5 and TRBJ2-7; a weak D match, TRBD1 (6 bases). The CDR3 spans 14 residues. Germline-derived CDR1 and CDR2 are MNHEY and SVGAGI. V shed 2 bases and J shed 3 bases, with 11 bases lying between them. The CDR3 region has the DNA TGTGCCAGCAGTTACCGAGGCAGGGGCTACGAGCAGTACTTC. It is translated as CASSYRGRGYEQYF.

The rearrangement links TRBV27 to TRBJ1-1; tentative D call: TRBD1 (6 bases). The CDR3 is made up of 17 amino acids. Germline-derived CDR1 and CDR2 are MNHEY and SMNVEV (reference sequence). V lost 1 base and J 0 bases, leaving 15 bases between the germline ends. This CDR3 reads CASSLFHRGAMNTEAFF. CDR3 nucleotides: TGTGCCAGCAGTTTATTCCACCGGGGGGCCATGAACACTGAAGCTTTCTTT.

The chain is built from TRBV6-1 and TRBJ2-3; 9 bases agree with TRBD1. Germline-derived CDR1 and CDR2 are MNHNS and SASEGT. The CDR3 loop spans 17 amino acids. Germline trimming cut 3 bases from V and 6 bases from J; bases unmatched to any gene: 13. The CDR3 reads CASSDLVGTGFVDTQYF. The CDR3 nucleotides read TGTGCCAGCAGTGACCTTGTTGGGACAGGGTTCGTCGATACGCAGTATTTT.